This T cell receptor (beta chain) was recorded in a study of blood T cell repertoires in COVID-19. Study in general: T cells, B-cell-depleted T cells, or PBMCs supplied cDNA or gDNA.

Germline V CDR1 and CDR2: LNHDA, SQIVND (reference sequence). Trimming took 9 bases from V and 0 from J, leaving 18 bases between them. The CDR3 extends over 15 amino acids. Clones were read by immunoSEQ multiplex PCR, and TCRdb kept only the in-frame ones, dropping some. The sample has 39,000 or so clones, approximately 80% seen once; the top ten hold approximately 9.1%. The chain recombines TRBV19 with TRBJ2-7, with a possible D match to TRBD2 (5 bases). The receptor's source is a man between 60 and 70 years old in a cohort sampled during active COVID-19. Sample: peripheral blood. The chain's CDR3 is CASNDERQNSYEQYF. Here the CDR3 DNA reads TGTGCCAGCAATGACGAGCGGCAGAACTCCTACGAGCAGTACTTC.